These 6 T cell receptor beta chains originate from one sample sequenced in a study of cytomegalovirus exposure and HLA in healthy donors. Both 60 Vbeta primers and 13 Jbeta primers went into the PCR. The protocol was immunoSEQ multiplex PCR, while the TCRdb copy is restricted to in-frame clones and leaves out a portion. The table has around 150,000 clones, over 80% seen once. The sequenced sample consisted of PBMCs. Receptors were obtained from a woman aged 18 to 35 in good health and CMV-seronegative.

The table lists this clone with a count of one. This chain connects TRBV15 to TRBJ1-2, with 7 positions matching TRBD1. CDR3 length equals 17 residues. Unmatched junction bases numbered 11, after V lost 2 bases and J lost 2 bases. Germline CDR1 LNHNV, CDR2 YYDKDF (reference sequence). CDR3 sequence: CATSRRGTALRNYGYTF. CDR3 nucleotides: TGTGCCACCAGCAGACGCGGGACAGCCCTACGGAACTATGGCTACACCTTC.

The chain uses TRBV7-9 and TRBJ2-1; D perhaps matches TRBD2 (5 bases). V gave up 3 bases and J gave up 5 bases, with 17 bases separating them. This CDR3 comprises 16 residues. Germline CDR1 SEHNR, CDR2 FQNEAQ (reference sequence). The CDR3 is CASSLQDPRGNNEQFF. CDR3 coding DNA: TGTGCCAGCAGCTTGCAGGACCCACGGGGAAACAATGAGCAGTTCTTC.

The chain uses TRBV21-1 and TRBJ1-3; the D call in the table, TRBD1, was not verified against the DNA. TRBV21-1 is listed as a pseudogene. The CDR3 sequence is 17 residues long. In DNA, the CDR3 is TGTGCCAGCAGCACAAGCGGGGACAGGGGCTCTGGAAACACCATATATTTT. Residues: CASSTSGDRGSGNTIYF.

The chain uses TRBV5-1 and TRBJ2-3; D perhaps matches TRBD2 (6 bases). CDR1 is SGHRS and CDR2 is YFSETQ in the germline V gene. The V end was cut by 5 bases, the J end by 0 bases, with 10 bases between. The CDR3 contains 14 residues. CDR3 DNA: TGCGCCAGCAGTCTTGGGGGGAGCACAGATACGCAGTATTTT. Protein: CASSLGGSTDTQYF.

CDR3: CASSPRLAGVTDTQYF. In DNA form, the CDR3 reads TGTGCCAGCTCACCAAGACTAGCGGGGGTCACAGATACGCAGTATTTT. V and J are TRBV18 and TRBJ2-3; 12 nucleotides line up with TRBD2. V shed 2 bases and J 2 bases; nucleotides not matched to a gene: 2. CDR1 is KGHSH and CDR2 is LQKENI in the germline V gene. This CDR3 is 16 amino acids long.

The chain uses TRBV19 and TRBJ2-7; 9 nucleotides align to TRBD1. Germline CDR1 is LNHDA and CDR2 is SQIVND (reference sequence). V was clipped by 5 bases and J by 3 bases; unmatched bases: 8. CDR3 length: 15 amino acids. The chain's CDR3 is CASSRDRGASYEQYF. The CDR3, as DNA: TGTGCCAGTAGTCGAGACAGGGGGGCCAGCTACGAGCAGTACTTC.